This T cell receptor beta chain was profiled in a study of human T cells and chemical hapten exposure. Overall study: The study sensitized with 2% DPC on a 2 cm by 2 cm patch of upper inner arm skin. DPC at 0.01% went onto the upper back in patch tests, read at 6 days. Diagnoses of alopecia areata, totalis or universalis occurred in mostly female patients.

This clonotype has only a few counts. The time point: patch test 1, 2 weeks after DPC sensitization. Documented treatment: therapeutic diphenylcyclopropenone sensitization with weekly scalp DPC. MiXCR was run by TCRdb on the RACE reads, yielding one entry per CDR3 protein. The table shows roughly 72,000 distinct CDR3 sequences, with over 9% occurring only once. This receptor was identified in a woman between 50 and 59 years old with alopecia areata. Some clones in this sample may be carry-over from other donors' samples. The specimen comprised whole blood, sampled in connection with sensitization to the hapten diphenylcyclopropenone (DPC).

As DNA, the CDR3 is TGTGCCAGCAGCTTAGGTGCTATTGAGCAGTTCTTC. Amino acids: CASSLGAIEQFF. The rearrangement uses TRBV7-2 and TRBJ2-1; D gene ambiguous. Germline V gene data show CDR1 as SGHTA and CDR2 as FQGNSA. The CDR3 is made up of 12 amino acids. V was pared by 1 base and J by 9 bases, with 7 bases between.